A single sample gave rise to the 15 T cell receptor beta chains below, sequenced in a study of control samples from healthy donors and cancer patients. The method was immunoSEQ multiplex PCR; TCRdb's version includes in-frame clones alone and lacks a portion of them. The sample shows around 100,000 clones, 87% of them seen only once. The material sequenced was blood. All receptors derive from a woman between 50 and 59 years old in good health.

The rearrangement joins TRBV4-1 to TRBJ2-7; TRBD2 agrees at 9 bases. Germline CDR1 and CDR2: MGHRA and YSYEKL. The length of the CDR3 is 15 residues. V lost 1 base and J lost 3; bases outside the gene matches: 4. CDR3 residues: CASSQANSGGYEQYF. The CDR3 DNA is TGCGCCAGCAGCCAAGCGAATAGCGGGGGCTACGAGCAGTACTTC.

The CDR3 region has the DNA TGTGCCAGCAGCCCTGAGAATACGGGCACCGGGGAGCTGTTTTTT. Encoded protein: CASSPENTGTGELFF. This sequence joins TRBV7-3 and TRBJ2-2; D ambiguous. The CDR3 is 15 residues long. The V gene's germline CDR1 is SGHTA and CDR2 FQGTGA. V was shortened by 5 bases and J by 4 bases, with 14 bases between the two germline ends. Full variable domain (missing parts from reference TRBV7-3 and TRBJ2-2): GAGVSQTPSNKVTEKGKYVELRCDPISGHTALYWYRQSLGQGPEFLIYFQGTGAADDSGLPNDRFFAVRPEGSVSTLKIQRTERGDSAVYLCASSPENTGTGELFFGEGSRLTVL.

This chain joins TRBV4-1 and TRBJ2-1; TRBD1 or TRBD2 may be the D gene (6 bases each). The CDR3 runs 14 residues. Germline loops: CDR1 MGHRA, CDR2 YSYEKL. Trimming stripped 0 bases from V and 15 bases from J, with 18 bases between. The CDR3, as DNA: TGCGCCAGCAGCCAAGAGTTATTTACGGGGGCCCGGTTCTTC. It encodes CASSQELFTGARFF.

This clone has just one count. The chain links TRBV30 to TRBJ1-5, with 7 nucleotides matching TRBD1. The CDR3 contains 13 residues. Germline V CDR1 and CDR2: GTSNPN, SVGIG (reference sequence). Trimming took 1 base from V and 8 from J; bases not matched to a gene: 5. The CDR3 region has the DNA TGTGCCTGGAGTGGCACCAGGGGGGAGCCCCAGCATTTT. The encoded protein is CAWSGTRGEPQHF.

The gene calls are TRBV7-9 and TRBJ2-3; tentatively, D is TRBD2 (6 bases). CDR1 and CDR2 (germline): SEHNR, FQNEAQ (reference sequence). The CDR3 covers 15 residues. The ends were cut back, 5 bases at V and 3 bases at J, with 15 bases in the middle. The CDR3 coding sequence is TGTGCCAGCAGCCCGATGGCAGGGAGGACAGATACGCAGTATTTT. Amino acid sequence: CASSPMAGRTDTQYF.

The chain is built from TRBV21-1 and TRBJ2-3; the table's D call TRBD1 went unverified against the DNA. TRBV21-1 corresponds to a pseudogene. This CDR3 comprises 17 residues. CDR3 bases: TGTGCCAGCAGCCTACAGGGGTCCCCATCTAGCACAGATACGCAGTATTTT. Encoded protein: CASSLQGSPSSTDTQYF.

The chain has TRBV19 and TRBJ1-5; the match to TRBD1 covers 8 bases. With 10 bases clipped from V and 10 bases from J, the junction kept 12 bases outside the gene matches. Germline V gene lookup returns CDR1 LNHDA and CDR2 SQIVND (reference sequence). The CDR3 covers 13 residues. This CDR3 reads CATKKGQERPQHF. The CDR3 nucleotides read TGTGCCACTAAAAAGGGACAGGAGCGTCCCCAGCATTTT.

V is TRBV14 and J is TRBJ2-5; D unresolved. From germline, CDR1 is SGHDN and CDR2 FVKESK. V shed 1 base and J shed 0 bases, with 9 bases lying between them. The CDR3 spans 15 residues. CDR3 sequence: CASSQVAVYQETQYF. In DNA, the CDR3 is TGTGCCAGCAGCCAAGTGGCAGTGTACCAAGAGACCCAGTACTTC.

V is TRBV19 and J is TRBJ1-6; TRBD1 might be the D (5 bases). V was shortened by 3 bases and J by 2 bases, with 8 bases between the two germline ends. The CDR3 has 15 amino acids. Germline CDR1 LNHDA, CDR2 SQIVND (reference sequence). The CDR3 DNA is TGTGCCAGTAGTATGGCCAGGGCCTATAATTCACCCCTCCACTTT. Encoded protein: CASSMARAYNSPLHF.

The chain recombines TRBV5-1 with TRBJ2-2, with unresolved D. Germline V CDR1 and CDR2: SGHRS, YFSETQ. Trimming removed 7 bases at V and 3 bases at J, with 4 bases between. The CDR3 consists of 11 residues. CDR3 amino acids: CASHYTGELFF. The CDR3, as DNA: TGCGCCAGCCATTACACCGGGGAGCTGTTTTTT.

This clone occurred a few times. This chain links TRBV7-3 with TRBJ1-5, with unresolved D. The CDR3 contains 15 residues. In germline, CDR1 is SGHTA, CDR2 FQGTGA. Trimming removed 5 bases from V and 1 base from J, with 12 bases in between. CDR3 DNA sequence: TGTGCCAGCAGCCCCCCCGGGGAGAGCAATCAGCCCCAGCATTTT. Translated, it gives CASSPPGESNQPQHF.

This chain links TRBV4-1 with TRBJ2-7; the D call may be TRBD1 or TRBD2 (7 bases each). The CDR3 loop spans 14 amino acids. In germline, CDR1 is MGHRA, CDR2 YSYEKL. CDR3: CPRSQGGGTYEQYF. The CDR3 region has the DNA TGCCCCCGCAGCCAGGGGGGGGGAACTTACGAGCAGTACTTC.

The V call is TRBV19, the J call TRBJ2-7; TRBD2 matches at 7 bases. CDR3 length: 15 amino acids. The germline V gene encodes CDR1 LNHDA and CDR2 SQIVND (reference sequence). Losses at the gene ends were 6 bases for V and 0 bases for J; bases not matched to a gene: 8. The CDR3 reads CASRGRGTSSYEQYF. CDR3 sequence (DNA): TGTGCCAGTAGGGGGAGGGGTACCAGCTCCTACGAGCAGTACTTC.

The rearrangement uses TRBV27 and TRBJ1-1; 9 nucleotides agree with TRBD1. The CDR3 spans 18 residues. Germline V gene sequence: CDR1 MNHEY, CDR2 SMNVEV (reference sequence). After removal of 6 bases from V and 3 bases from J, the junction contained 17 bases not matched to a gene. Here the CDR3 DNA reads TGTGCCAGCAGCCCCGAGACCTTGGGACAGGGCTCCTACACTGAAGCTTTCTTT. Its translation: CASSPETLGQGSYTEAFF.

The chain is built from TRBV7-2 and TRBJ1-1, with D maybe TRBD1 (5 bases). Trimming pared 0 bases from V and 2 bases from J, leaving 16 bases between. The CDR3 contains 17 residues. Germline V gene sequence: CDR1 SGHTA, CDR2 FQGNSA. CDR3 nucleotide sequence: TGTGCCAGCAGCTTAGCGCGGGGCCAGCCCCAAAACACTGAAGCTTTCTTT. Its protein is CASSLARGQPQNTEAFF. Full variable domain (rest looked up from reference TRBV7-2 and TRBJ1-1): GAGVSQSPSNKVTEKGKDVELRCDPISGHTALYWYRQSLGQGLEFLIYFQGNSAPDKSGLPSDRFSAERTGGSVSTLTIQRTQQEDSAVYLCASSLARGQPQNTEAFFGQGTRLTVV.